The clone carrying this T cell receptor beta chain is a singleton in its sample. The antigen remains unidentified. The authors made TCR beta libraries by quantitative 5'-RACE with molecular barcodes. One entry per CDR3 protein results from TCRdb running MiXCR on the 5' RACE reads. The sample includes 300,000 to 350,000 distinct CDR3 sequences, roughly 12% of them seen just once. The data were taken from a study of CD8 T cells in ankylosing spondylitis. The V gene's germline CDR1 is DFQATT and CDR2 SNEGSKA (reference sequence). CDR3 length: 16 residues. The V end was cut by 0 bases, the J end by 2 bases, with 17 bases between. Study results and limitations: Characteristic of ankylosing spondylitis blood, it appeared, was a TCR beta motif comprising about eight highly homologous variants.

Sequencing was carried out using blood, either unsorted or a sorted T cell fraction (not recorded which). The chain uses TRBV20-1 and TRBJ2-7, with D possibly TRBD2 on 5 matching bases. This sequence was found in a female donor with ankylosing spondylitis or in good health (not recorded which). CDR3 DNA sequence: TGCAGTGCTAGAGATCAGGTGTCCGGGGTGGCCTACGAGCAGTACTTC. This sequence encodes CSARDQVSGVAYEQYF.